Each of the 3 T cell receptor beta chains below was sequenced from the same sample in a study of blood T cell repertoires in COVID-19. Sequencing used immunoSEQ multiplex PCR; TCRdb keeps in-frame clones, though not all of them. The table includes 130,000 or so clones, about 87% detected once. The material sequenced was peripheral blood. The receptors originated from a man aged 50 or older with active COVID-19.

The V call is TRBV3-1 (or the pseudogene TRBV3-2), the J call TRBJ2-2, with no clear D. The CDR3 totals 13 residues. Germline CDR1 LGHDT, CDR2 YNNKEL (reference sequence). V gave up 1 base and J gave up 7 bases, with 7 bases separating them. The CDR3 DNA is TGTGCCAGCAGCCAAGGAGAGGTCGGGGAGCTGTTTTTT. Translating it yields CASSQGEVGELFF.

The CDR3 DNA reads TGTGCCAGCAGGAGCCGGGACAGGGGGACCCAGGTCACCTTC. It translates to CASRSRDRGTQVTF. The V call is TRBV6-5, the J call TRBJ1-2; 11 positions agree with TRBD1. This CDR3 region has 14 residues. The germline gives CDR1 MNHEY, CDR2 SVGAGI. With 6 bases clipped from V and 13 bases from J, the junction kept 13 bases outside the gene matches.

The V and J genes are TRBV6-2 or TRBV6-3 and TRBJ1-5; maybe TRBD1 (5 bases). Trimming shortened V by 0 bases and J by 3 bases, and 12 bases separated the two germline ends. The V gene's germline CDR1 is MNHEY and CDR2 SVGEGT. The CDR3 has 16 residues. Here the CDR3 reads CASSYSWGVINQPQHF. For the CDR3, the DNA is TGTGCCAGCAGTTACTCATGGGGGGTTATCAATCAGCCCCAGCATTTT.